This T cell receptor beta chain was obtained from a study of early T cells in non-severe SARS-CoV-2 infection. Study overall: Sequencing used unsorted whole-blood bulk RNA, so chains lack pairing. Broader study findings: VDJdb-based annotation leaned toward anti-spike CD8 responses and missed private and CD4 specificities.

V gave up 4 bases and J gave up 7 bases, with 10 bases separating them. CDR3 length equals 12 residues. Per the germline V gene, CDR1 is SGHTA and CDR2 is FQGNSA. This clonotype has just one count. Antigen unknown. The protocol attached unique molecular identifiers to individual cDNA molecules. Each CDR3 protein is one row after TCRdb ran MiXCR on the 5' RACE reads. The sample contains tens of thousands of distinct CDR3 sequences, around a sixth of which appear only once. The material was whole blood, obtained at baseline. The source is an adult who was a healthcare worker with PCR-confirmed SARS-CoV-2 infection or an uninfected control (not recorded which). This chain uses TRBV7-2 with TRBJ2-5; D ambiguous. The CDR3 DNA is TGTGCCAGCAGCTCAAGCCGAGGGACCCAGTACTTC. It is translated as CASSSSRGTQYF.